Listed below are T cell receptor beta chains from one sample, sequenced in a study of blood T cell repertoires in COVID-19. TCRdb keeps only in-frame clones here, not all; method: immunoSEQ multiplex PCR. The data show over 450,000 clones, 89% seen once. The sequenced sample consisted of peripheral blood. The source of these receptors is a man between 18 and 29 years old with COVID-19, enrolled during active disease. Each CDR3 is given with its conserved first and last residue. Fields, in order: CDR3 DNA, CDR3 protein, clone size, D gene, J gene, CDR3 length, V gene. D genes are given only for firm matches. The size entry is marked missing in some rows and otherwise reads once, few, many or a size class.

TGTGCCAGCAGTGAACGACTAGCGGGTCAGTACGAGCAGTACTTC,CASSERLAGQYEQYF,NA,TRBD2,TRBJ2-7,15,TRBV2
TGTGCCAGCAGCCAAGATAGGGGGGGAGCAACCTATGGCTACACCTTC,CASSQDRGGATYGYTF,NA,NA,TRBJ1-2,16,TRBV3-1/TRBV3-2
TGTGCCAGCAGTGTAGCCAGGGACTATGGCTACACCTTC,CASSVARDYGYTF,NA,NA,TRBJ1-2,13,TRBV2
TGTGCCAGCTCACGACAGTCCGGCCAGAACACTGAAGCTTTCTTT,CASSRQSGQNTEAFF,once,NA,TRBJ1-1,15,TRBV18
TGTGCCAGCAGCCCGGGGGGGGTTAACTATGGCTACACCTTC,CASSPGGVNYGYTF,NA,NA,TRBJ1-2,14,TRBV6-5
TGCAGCGTTGCCGGACAGAGCCTCTACGAGCAGTACTTC,CSVAGQSLYEQYF,NA,NA,TRBJ2-7,13,TRBV29-1
TGTGCCAGTAGCCCCGCGGGCACGGCCGGGGAGCTGTTTTTT,CASSPAGTAGELFF,NA,NA,TRBJ2-2,14,TRBV19
TGTGCCAGCAAACATGGACAGAACACTGAAGCTTTCTTT,CASKHGQNTEAFF,few,NA,TRBJ1-1,13,TRBV6-5
TGCGCCAGCAGCCCGGAGGGTAGGGGCGTTCGCGAGCAGTACTTC,CASSPEGRGVREQYF,NA,NA,TRBJ2-7,15,TRBV5-1
TGTGCCAGTAGTATAGCACAGGTGCCTGGAAACACCATATATTTT,CASSIAQVPGNTIYF,NA,NA,TRBJ1-3,15,TRBV19
TGTGCCAGCAGCCTTGGCATCGGGGAGCTGTTTTTT,CASSLGIGELFF,NA,NA,TRBJ2-2,12,TRBV11-3